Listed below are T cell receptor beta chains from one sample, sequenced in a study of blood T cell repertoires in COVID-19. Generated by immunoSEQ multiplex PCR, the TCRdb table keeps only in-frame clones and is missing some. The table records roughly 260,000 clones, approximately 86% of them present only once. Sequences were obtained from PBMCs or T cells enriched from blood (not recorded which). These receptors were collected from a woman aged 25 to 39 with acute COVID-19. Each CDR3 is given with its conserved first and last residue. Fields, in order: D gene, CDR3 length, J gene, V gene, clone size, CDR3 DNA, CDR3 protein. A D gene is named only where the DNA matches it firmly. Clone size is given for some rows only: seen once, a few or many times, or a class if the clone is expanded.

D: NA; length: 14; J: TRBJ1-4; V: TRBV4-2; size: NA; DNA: TGTGCCAGCAGCCAAGAAGCGGCTAATGAAAAACTGTTTTTT; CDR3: CASSQEAANEKLFF
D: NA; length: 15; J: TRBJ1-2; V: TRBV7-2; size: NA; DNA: TGTGCCAGCAGCCGCGACGAGACAGTAAGCTATGGCTACACCTTC; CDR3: CASSRDETVSYGYTF
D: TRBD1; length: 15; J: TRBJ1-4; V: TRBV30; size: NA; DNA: TGTGCCTACAGACAGGGGTCCGCAACTAATGAAAAACTGTTTTTT; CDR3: CAYRQGSATNEKLFF
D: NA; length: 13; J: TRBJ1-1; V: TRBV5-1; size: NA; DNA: TGCGCCAGCAGCCGACAGCTAAACACTGAAGCTTTCTTT; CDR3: CASSRQLNTEAFF
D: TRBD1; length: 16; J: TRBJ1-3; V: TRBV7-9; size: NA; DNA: TGTGCCAGCAGCGCGAGACAGGGAGACCCTGGAAACACCATATATTTT; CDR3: CASSARQGDPGNTIYF
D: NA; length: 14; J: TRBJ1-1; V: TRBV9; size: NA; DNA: TGTGCCAGCAGCGTCCAGGCCACTTACACTGAAGCTTTCTTT; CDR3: CASSVQATYTEAFF
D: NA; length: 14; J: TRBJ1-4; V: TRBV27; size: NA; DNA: TGTGCCAGCAGTTGGGACACAACAAATGAAAAACTGTTTTTT; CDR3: CASSWDTTNEKLFF
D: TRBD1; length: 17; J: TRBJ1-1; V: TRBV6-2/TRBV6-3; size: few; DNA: TGTGCCAGCAGTTACGAGTCAGGCAGGGGGTACACCACTGAAGCTTTCTTT; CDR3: CASSYESGRGYTTEAFF
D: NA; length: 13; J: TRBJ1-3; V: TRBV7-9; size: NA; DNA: TGTGCCAGCAGCTTGGGGAGCGGAAACACCATATATTTT; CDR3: CASSLGSGNTIYF
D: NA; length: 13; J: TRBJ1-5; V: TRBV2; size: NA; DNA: TGTGCCAGCGCTCAGGGCGCGAATCAGCCCCAGCATTTT; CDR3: CASAQGANQPQHF
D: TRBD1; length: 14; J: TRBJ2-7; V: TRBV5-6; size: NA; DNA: TGTGCCAGCAGCTTTGGGACAGGGGGTTATGAGCAGTACTTC; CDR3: CASSFGTGGYEQYF
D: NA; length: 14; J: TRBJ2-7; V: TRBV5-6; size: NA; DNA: TGTGCCAGCAGCCTGAGGAGGTTTTCCTACGAGCAGTACTTC; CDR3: CASSLRRFSYEQYF
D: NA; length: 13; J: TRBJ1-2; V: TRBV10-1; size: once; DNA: TGCGCCAGCCCTCCTTCCTCGGGCTATGGCTACACCTTC; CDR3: CASPPSSGYGYTF
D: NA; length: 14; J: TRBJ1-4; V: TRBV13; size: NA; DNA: TGTGCCAGCAGCTCTTTTGGGACATCTGAAAAACTGTTTTTT; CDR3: CASSSFGTSEKLFF
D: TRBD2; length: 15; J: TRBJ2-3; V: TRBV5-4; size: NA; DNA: TGTGCCAGCAGCTTGCGGCGGGGGGCAACAGATACGCAGTATTTT; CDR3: CASSLRRGATDTQYF
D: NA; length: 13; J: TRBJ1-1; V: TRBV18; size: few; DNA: TGTGCCAGCTCACCTCCGGGGAACACTGAAGCTTTCTTT; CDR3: CASSPPGNTEAFF
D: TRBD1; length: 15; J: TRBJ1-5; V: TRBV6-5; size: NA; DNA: TGTGCCAGCAGTACCAGACAGGGCCCTTATCAGCCCCAGCATTTT; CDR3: CASSTRQGPYQPQHF
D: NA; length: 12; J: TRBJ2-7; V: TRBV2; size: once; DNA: TGTGCCAGCGGGACTTCTACCTACGAGCAGTACTTC; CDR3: CASGTSTYEQYF
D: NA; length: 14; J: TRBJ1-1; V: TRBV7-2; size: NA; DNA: TGTGCCAGCAGCTTGGGGGGGGACTACACTGAAGCTTTCTTT; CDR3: CASSLGGDYTEAFF
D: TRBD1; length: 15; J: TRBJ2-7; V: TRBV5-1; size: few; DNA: TGCGCCAGCAGCTTGGTCTTGGCAGGGGGCGACGAGCAGTACTTC; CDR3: CASSLVLAGGDEQYF
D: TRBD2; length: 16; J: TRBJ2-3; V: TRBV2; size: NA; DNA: TGTGCCAGCAGTCGGACTAGCGGGAGATACACAGATACGCAGTATTTT; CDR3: CASSRTSGRYTDTQYF
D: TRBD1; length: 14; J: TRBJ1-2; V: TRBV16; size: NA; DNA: TGTGCCAGCAGCCATTCAGGGGGCGCGGGTGGCTACACCTTC; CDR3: CASSHSGGAGGYTF
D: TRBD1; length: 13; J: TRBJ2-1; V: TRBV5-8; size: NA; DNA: TGTGCCAGCAGCCTTGACAGGGACAATGAGCAGTTCTTC; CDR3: CASSLDRDNEQFF
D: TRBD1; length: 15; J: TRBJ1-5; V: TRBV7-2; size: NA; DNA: TGTGCCAGCAGCCCCCGACAGGGCCTATATCAGCCCCAGCATTTT; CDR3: CASSPRQGLYQPQHF
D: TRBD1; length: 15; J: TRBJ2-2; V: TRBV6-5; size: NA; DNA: TGTGCCAGCAGGCAACCAGGGGGCGGCACCGGGGAGCTGTTTTTT; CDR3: CASRQPGGGTGELFF
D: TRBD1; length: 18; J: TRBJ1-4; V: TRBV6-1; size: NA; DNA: TGTGCCAGCAGTGACCGGGACAGCACTGACGCAACTAATGAAAAACTGTTTTTT; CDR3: CASSDRDSTDATNEKLFF
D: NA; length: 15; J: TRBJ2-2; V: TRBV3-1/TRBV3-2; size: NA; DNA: TGTGCCAGCAGCCAAAGGGGACAAGGCCCCGGGGAGCTGTTTTTT; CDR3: CASSQRGQGPGELFF